This T cell receptor (beta chain) is from a study of blood T cell repertoires in COVID-19 (dated by TCRdb to the early 2020s). Background on the whole study: Collaborator samples came from the United States, Italy and Spain and covered acute and convalescent phases of COVID-19. The prospective study material was composed of cDNA or gDNA derived from T cells, B-cell-depleted T cells, or PBMCs. Subjects who had been exposed to COVID-19, were actively infected with it, or had recovered from it provided the deeply sampled blood TCRbeta repertoires that made up the dataset. Samples were obtained from the ongoing ImmuneRACE study (first 160 participants) and from 1,200 or so subjects provided by 6 global collaborators. A de-identified subject ID, COVID-19 status, age in years and sex were almost always included in the sample metadata. The repertoires were released in a freely available public database meant as a resource for research on the immune response to SARS-CoV-2. Where available, HLA class I and class II types were obtained from metadata supplied by the sample provider rather than from assay-based typing.

Samples from volunteer blood donors who had recovered from COVID-19 were contributed by a second Seattle source. Whole blood was collected in K2EDTA tubes by collaborating institutions according to the institutions' own protocols. For TCRbeta analysis, collaborator samples were shipped as frozen whole blood, as isolated PBMCs, or as DNA extracted from either sample type. TCRbeta CDR3 regions were amplified from genomic DNA by means of the immunoSEQ Assay, a bias-controlled multiplex PCR. For the original study's pipeline: The number of nucleated cells in each sample was estimated from the amplification of reference gene primers within the assay. Sequence reads were collapsed and filtered to measure the absolute abundance of every unique TCRbeta CDR3 rearrangement. Productive Simpson clonality was computed per sample as the square root of Simpson's diversity index over productive rearrangements. TCRdb provides this immuneACCESS table in a form limited to in-frame rearrangements. Some clones are lacking; in checked studies, under half of them reflect an unresolved V gene, and why the rest are absent is not known. V and J calls and clone size are those listed in that table; D and trimming were worked out from the DNA. The sample records roughly 150,000 clones, approximately 83% of which are singletons. Approximately 13% of the sample is held by the ten biggest clonotypes.

V and J are truncated by 4 bases and 8 bases respectively, leaving an intervening sequence of 25 bases. The CDR3 covers 17 residues, taking in both the cysteine and the phenylalanine. Only CDR3 DNA is held: 51 bases, read in frame from base 1. Looking up the germline V gene yields CDR1 SGHRS and CDR2 YFSETQ. Turning to this clone: Its antigen is still unknown. No per-base quality is available; no much larger clone lies one base away.

Paper-wide results and their limitations: Clinical and demographic metadata were provided uncurated, with the amount varying by source and participant.

This receptor was obtained from a man aged 70-80 years who had recovered from COVID-19. Sequenced input: peripheral blood. The chain is assembled from TRBV5-1 and TRBJ2-1, with TRBD2 tentatively as D gene (6 bases match). The DNA reads as follows: TGCGCCAGCAGCCAGGTGGGGCTGGCGGGACCCTTGGATGAGCAGTTCTTC. The translation is CASSQVGLAGPLDEQFF. Supplemented by the reference TRBV5-1 and TRBJ2-1 proteins around the CDR3, the complete variable domain is KAGVTQTPRYLIKTRGQQVTLSCSPISGHRSVSWYQQTPGQGLQFLFEYFSETQRNKGNFPGRFSGRQFSNSRSEMNVSTLELGDSALYLCASSQVGLAGPLDEQFFGPGTRLTVL.